The source of this T cell receptor beta chain is a study of blood T cell repertoires in COVID-19. In the study overall: COVID-19 samples from acute and convalescent phases originated in the United States, Italy and Spain.

CDR1 is SNHLY and CDR2 is FYNNEI in the germline V gene. With 2 bases clipped from V and 6 bases from J, the junction kept 7 bases outside the gene matches. The CDR3 runs 15 residues. As originally analysed: The authors estimated nucleated cell counts from reference gene primer amplification. Sequencing was performed with immunoSEQ multiplex PCR; in TCRdb, only in-frame clones are kept and a portion is missing. That table supplies the V and J calls and clone size; D and trimming were determined from the DNA. The table records approximately 240,000 clones, about nine tenths of them present only once. Sequencing was done on a sample of PBMCs or T cells enriched from blood (not recorded which). The gene calls are TRBV2 and TRBJ1-1; TRBD1 matches at 9 bases. The TCR comes from a woman under 40 with acute COVID-19. The CDR3 loop is CASSEPRDRESEAFF. In DNA form, the CDR3 reads TGTGCCAGCAGTGAACCGCGGGACAGGGAATCTGAAGCTTTCTTT.